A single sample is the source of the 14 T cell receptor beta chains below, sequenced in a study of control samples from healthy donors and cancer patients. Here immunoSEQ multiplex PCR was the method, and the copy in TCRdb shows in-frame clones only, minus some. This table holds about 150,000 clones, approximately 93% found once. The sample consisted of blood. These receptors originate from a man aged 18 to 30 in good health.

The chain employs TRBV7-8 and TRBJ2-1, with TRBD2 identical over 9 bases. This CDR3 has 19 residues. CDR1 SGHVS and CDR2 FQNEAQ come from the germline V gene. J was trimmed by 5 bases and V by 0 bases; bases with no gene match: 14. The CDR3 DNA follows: TGTGCCAGCAGCTTAGCGCCTAGCGGGAACCCCAGAGGCCACAATGAGCAGTTCTTC. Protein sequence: CASSLAPSGNPRGHNEQFF.

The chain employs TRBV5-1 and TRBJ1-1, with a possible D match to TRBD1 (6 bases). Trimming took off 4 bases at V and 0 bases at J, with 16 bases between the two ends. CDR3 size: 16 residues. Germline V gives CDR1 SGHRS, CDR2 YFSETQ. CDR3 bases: TGCGCCAGCAGCCCGGGGGACACAACCCTGAACACTGAAGCTTTCTTT. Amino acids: CASSPGDTTLNTEAFF.

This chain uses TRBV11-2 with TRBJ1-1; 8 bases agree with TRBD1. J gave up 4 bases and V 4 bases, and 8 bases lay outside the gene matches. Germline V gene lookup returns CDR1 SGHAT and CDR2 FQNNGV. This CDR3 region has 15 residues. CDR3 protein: CASSSWTGWTTEAFF. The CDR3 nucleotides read TGTGCCAGCAGCTCATGGACAGGGTGGACCACTGAAGCTTTCTTT.

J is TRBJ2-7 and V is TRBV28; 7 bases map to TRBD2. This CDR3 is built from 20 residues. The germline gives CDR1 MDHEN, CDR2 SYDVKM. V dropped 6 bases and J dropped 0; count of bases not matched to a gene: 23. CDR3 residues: CASSSTLLDLSGISSYEQYF. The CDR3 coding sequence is TGTGCCAGCAGCTCAACTTTACTCGACCTCAGCGGGATAAGCTCCTACGAGCAGTACTTC.

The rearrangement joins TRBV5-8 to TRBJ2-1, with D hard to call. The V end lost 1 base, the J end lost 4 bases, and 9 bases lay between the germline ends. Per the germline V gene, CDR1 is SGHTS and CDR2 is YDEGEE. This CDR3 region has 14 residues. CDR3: CASSLLDEYNEQFF. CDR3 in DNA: TGTGCCAGCAGCTTGTTAGACGAATACAATGAGCAGTTCTTC.

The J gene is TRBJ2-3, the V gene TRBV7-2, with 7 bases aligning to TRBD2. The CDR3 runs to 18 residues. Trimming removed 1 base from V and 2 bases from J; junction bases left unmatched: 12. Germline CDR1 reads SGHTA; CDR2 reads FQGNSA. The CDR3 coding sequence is TGTGCCAGCAGCTTAGGCCCCCTGACTAGCATCCCCACAGATACGCAGTATTTT. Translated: CASSLGPLTSIPTDTQYF.

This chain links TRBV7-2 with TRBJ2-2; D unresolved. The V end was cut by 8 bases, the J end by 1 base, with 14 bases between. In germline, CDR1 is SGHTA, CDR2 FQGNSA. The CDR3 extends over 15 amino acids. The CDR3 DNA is TGTGCCAGCGCCCCCTCCAGACAGAACACCGGGGAGCTGTTTTTT. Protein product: CASAPSRQNTGELFF.

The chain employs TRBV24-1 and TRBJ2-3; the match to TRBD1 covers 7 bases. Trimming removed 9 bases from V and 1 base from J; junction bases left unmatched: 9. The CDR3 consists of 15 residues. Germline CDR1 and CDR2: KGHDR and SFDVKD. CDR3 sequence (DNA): TGTGCCACCGGATCAACGACAGGGCGCACAGATACGCAGTATTTT. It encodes CATGSTTGRTDTQYF.

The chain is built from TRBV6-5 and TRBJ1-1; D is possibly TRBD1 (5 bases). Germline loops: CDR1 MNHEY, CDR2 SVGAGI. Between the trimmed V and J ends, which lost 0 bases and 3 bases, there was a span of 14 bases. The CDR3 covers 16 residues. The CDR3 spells CASSYSGGEWDTEAFF. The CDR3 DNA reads TGTGCCAGCAGTTACTCGGGGGGAGAGTGGGACACTGAAGCTTTCTTT.

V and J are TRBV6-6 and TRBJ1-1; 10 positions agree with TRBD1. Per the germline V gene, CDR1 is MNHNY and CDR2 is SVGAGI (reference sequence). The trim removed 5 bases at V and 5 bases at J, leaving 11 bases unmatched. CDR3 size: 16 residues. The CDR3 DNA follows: TGTGCCAGCAGTCACCCGAGACAGGGGGCAAGGACTGAAGCTTTCTTT. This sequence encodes CASSHPRQGARTEAFF.

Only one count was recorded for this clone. CDR3 amino acids: CASSQDNWRTGGDEQFF. The DNA of the CDR3 is TGCGCCAGCAGCCAAGATAATTGGAGGACAGGGGGCGATGAGCAGTTCTTC. This rearrangement joins TRBV4-1 to TRBJ2-1; TRBD1 agrees at 11 bases. Germline V CDR1 and CDR2: MGHRA, YSYEKL. V shed 0 bases and J 8 bases; nucleotides not matched to a gene: 9. The CDR3 runs to 17 residues.

In nucleotides, the CDR3 is TGTGCCAGCAGCCCCCGCCGGCGACAGTTCGCAAACACTGAAGCTTTCTTT. This translates into CASSPRRRQFANTEAFF. The rearrangement uses TRBV7-8 and TRBJ1-1; maybe TRBD1 (5 bases). This CDR3 comprises 17 residues. V was cut by 5 bases and J by 2 bases, with 21 bases left in between. Per germline, CDR1 SGHVS and CDR2 FQNEAQ.

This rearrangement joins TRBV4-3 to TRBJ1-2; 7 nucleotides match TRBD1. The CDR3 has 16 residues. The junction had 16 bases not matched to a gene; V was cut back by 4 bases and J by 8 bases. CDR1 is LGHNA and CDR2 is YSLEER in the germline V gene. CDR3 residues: CASSPLPWTGGTGYTF. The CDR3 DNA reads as TGCGCCAGCAGCCCCTTGCCATGGACAGGCGGAACGGGCTACACCTTC.

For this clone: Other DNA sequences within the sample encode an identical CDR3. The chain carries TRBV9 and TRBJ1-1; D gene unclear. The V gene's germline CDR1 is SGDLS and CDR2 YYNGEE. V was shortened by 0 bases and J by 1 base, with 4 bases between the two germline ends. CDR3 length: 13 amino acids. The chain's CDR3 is CASSVGRNTEAFF. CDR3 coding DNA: TGTGCCAGCAGCGTAGGCAGGAACACTGAAGCTTTCTTT.